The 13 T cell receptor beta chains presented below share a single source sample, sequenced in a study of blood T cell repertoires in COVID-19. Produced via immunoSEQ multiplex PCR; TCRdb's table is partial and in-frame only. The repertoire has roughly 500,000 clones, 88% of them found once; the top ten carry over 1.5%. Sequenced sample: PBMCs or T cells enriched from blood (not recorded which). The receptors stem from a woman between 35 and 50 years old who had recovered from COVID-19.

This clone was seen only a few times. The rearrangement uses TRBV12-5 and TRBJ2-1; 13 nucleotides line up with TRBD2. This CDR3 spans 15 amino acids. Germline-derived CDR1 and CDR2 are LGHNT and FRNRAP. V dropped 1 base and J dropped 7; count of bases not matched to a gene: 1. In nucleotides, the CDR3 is TGTGCTAGTGGTTTGGAACTAGCGGGGGGGAATGAGCAGTTCTTC. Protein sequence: CASGLELAGGNEQFF. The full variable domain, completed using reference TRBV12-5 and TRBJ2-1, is DARVTQTPRHKVTEMGQEVTMRCQPILGHNTVFWYRQTMMQGLELLAYFRNRAPLDDSGMPKDRFSAEMPDATLATLKIQPSEPRDSAVYFCASGLELAGGNEQFFGPGTRLTVL.

DNA of the CDR3: TGCAGTGCTAGTGAGTCAGGGGTTGTTGGCTACACCTTC. Its protein is CSASESGVVGYTF. The rearrangement links TRBV20-1 to TRBJ1-2; D is perhaps TRBD1 (6 bases). CDR1 and CDR2 from the germline V gene are DFQATT and SNEGSKA (reference sequence). The length of the CDR3 is 13 residues. V was shortened by 3 bases and J by 7 bases, with 15 bases between the two germline ends.

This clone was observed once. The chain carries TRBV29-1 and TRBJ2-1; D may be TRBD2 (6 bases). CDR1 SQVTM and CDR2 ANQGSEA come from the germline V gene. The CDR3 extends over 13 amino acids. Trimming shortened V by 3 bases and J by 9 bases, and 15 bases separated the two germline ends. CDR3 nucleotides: TGCAGCGTTGACGGTCTAGCGATTTTTGAGCAGTTCTTC. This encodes CSVDGLAIFEQFF.

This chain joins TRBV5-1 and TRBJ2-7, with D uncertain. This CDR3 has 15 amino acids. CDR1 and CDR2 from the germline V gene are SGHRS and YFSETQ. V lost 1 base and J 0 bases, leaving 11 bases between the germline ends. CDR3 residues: CASSLQEPISYEQYF. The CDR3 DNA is TGCGCCAGCAGCTTGCAGGAACCCATCTCCTACGAGCAGTACTTC.

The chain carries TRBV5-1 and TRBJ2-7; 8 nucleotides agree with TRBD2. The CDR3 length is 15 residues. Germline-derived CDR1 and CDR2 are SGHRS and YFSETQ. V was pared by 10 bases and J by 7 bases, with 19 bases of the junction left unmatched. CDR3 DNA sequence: TGCGCCCGCACGCCGGGAGGGGGGCGGGAGACTGAGCAGTACTTC. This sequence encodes CARTPGGGRETEQYF.

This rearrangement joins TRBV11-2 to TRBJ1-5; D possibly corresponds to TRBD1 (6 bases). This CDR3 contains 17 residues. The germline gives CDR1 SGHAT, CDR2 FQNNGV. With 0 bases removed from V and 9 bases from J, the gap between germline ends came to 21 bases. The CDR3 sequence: CASSLEARDTGDRPQHF. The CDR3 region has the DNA TGTGCCAGCAGCTTAGAGGCCCGGGACACGGGCGACCGGCCCCAGCATTTT. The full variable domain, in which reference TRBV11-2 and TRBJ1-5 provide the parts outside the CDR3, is EAGVAQSPRYKIIEKRQSVAFWCNPISGHATLYWYQQILGQGPKLLIQFQNNGVVDDSQLPKDRFSAERLKGVDSTLKIQPAKLEDSAVYLCASSLEARDTGDRPQHFGDGTRLSIL.

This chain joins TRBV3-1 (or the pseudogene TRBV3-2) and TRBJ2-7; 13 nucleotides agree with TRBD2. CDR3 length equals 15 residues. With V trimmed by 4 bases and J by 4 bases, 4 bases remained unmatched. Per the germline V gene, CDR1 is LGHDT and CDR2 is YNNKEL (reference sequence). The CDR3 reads CASSPRTSGRYEQYF. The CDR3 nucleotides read TGTGCCAGCAGCCCCCGGACTAGCGGGAGATACGAGCAGTACTTC.

The CDR3 protein is CASSQRDNYGYTF. DNA of the CDR3: TGCGCCAGCAGCCAAAGAGATAACTATGGCTACACCTTC. The V and J genes are TRBV4-3 and TRBJ1-2, with D unresolved. Trimming cost V 2 bases and J 1 base, with 5 bases left between them. The length of the CDR3 is 13 residues. Germline loops: CDR1 LGHNA, CDR2 YSLEER.

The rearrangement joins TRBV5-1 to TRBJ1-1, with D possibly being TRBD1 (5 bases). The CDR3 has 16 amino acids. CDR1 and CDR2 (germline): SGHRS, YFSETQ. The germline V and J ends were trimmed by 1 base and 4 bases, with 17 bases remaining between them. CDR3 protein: CASSLIGLGAGTEAFF. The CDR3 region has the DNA TGCGCCAGCAGCTTGATAGGCCTAGGGGCTGGCACTGAAGCTTTCTTT.

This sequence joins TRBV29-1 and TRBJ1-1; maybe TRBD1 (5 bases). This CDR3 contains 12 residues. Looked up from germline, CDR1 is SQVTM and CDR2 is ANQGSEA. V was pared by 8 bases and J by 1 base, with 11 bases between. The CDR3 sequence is CSSHDRNTEAFF. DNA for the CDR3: TGCAGCTCACACGACAGGAACACTGAAGCTTTCTTT. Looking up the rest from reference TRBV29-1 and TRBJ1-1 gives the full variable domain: SAVISQKPSRDICQRGTSLTIQCQVDSQVTMMFWYRQQPGQSLTLIATANQGSEATYESGFVIDKFPISRPNLTFSTLTVSNMSPEDSSIYLCSSHDRNTEAFFGQGTRLTVV.

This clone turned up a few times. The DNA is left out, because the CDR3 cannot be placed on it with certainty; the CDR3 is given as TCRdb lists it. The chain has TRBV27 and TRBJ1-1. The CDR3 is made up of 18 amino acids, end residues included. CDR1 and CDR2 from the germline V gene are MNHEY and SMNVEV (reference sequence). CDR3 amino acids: CASSIFGPGSTRGTEAFF.

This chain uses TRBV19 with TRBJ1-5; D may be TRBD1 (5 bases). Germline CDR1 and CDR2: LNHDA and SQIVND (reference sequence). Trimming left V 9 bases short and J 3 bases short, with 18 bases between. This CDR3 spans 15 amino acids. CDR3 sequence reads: CASLRAGLVNQPQHF. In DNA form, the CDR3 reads TGTGCCAGCCTTCGCGCAGGGCTTGTCAATCAGCCCCAGCATTTT. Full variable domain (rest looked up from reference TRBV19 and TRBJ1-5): DGGITQSPKYLFRKEGQNVTLSCEQNLNHDAMYWYRQDPGQGLRLIYYSQIVNDFQKGDIAEGYSVSREKKESFPLTVTSAQKNPTAFYLCASLRAGLVNQPQHFGDGTRLSIL.

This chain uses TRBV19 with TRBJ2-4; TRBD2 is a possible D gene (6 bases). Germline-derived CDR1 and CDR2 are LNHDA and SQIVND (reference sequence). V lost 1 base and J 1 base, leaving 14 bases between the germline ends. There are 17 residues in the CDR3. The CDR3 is CASSIVGGPPAKNIQYF. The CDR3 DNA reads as TGTGCCAGTAGTATAGTGGGAGGTCCTCCGGCCAAAAACATTCAGTACTTC.